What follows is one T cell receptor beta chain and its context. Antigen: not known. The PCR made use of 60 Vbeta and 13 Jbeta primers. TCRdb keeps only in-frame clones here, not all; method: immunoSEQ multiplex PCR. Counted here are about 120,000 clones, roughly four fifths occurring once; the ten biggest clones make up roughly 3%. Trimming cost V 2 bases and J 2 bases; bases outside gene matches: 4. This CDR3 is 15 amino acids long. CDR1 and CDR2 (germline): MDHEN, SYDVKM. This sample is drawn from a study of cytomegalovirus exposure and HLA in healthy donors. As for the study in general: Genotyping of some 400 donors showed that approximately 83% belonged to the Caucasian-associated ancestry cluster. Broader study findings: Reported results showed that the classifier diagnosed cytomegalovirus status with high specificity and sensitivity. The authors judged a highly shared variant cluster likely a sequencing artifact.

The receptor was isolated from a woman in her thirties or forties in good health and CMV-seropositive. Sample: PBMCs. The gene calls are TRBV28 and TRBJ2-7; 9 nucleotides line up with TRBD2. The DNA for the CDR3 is TGTGCCAGCAGTTTAGCGGCTAGCGGGGCCTACGAGCAGTACTTC. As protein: CASSLAASGAYEQYF.